This is a list of T cell receptor beta chains from one sample in a study of T cells in Graves' hyperthyroidism and ophthalmopathy. TCRdb re-derived calls from the multiplex PCR reads in MiXCR, one entry per CDR3 protein. The data show hundreds of thousands of distinct CDR3 sequences, 45% seen once. Sequencing was carried out using peripheral blood or thyroid tissue (not recorded which). Source of these receptors: an adult man with Graves' disease, either hyperthyroidism or ophthalmopathy (not recorded which). CDR3s include the opening cysteine and the closing phenylalanine or tryptophan.

len | v_gene | CDR3aa
15 | TRBV15 | CATSDNRFWDTEAFF
14 | TRBV7-9 | CASSLGLVGDEQYF
12 | TRBV10-3 | CAWTRGAYGYTF
13 | TRBV20-1 | CSAPRQQAEKLFF
16 | TRBV20-1 | CSAPAGGGGAAYEQYF
13 | TRBV5-1 | CASSARRGNTIYF
15 | TRBV10-3 | CASSYQDTSGNTIYF
14 | TRBV7-3 | CASSFWGGSNTIYF
14 | TRBV10-2 | CASSESGTTYEQYF
16 | TRBV4-1 | CASSQGRARANYGYTF
11 | TRBV29-1 | CSARRQGFQFF
17 | TRBV6-4 | CASRRDRARIRNQPQHF
16 | TRBV10-3 | CAISEWGPRASYEQYF
14 | TRBV6-5 | CASRPTGALTEAFF
15 | TRBV7-6 | CASSLVPGQNYEQYF
12 | TRBV6-5 | CASSQAGVGYTF
14 | TRBV24-1 | CATSEFYRDGGYTF
15 | TRBV5-1 | CASSPGLAGSNEQYF
16 | TRBV15 | CASSTSLQGGGTEAFF
14 | TRBV28 | CASSFLGQGAGYTF